This T cell receptor (beta chain) was recovered during a study of blood T cells in healthy people across ages. It was with a sample-barcoded 5' primer and a J-beta primer mix that a second PCR of roughly 6 to 12 cycles was run. TCRdb called the 5' RACE reads again in MiXCR, with one record for every CDR3 protein. In the table there are about 680,000 distinct CDR3 sequences, approximately 49% of which are singletons. Unmatched junction bases numbered 6, after V lost 3 bases and J lost 9 bases. Germline V gene lookup returns CDR1 SGDLS and CDR2 YYNGEE. The CDR3 loop spans 15 amino acids. In this sample, this clonotype turned up a few times.

What was sequenced was blood. The source is a woman aged 55-70 years in good health. The chain combines TRBV9 with TRBJ2-1; 13 bases map to TRBD2. The CDR3 spells CASSDTSGRALEQFF. CDR3 DNA: TGTGCCAGCAGCGACACTAGCGGGAGGGCCCTTGAGCAGTTCTTC.